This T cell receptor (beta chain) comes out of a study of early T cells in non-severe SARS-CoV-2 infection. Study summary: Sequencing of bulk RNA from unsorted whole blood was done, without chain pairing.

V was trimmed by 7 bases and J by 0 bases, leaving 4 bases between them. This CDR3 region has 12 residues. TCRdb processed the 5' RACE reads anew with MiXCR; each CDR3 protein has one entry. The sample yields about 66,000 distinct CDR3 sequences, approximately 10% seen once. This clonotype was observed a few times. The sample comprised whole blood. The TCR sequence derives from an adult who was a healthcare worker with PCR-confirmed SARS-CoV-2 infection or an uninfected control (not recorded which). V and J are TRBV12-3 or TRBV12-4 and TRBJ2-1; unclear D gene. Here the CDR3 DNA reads TGTGCCAGCATTTCCTCCTACAATGAGCAGTTCTTC. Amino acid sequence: CASISSYNEQFF.